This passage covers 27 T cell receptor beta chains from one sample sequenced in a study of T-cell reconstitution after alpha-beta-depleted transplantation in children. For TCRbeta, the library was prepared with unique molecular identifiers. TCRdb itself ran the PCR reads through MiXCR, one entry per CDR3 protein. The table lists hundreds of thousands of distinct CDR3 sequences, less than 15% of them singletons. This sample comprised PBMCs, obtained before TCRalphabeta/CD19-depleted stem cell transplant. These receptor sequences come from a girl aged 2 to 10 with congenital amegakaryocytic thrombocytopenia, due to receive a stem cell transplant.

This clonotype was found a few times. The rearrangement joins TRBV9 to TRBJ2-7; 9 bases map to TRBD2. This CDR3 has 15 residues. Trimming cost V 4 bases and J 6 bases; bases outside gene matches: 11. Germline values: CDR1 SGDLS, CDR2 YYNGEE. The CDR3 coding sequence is TGTGCCAGCAGCCTACGTAGCGGGAGCGAGGGCGAGCAGTACTTC. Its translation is CASSLRSGSEGEQYF.

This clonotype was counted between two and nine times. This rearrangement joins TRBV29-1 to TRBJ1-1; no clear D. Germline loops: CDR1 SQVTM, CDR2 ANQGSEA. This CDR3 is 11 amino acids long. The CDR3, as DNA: TGCACTGTCCTTGGCCCTGATGGGGCTTTCTTT. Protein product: CTVLGPDGAFF.

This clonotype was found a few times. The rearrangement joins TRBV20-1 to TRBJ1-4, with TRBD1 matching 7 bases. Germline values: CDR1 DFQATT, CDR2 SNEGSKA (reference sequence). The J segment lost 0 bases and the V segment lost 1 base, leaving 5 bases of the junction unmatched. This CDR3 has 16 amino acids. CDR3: CSARGGQGATNEKLFF. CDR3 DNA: TGCAGTGCTAGAGGGGGGCAGGGGGCAACTAATGAAAAACTGTTTTTT.

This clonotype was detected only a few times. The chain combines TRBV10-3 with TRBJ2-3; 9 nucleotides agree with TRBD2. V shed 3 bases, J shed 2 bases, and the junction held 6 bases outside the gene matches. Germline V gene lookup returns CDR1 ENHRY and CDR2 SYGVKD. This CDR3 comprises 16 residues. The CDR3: CAISDRLAGITDTQYF. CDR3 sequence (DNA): TGTGCCATCAGTGATCGGCTAGCGGGGATCACAGATACGCAGTATTTT.

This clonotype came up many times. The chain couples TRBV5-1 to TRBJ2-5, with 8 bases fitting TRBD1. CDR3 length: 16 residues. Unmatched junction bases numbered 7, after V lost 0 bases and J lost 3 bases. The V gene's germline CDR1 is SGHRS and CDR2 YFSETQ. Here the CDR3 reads CASSLGLGQGKETQYF. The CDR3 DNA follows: TGCGCCAGCAGCTTGGGCCTAGGACAGGGAAAAGAGACCCAGTACTTC. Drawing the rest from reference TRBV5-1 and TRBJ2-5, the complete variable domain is KAGVTQTPRYLIKTRGQQVTLSCSPISGHRSVSWYQQTPGQGLQFLFEYFSETQRNKGNFPGRFSGRQFSNSRSEMNVSTLELGDSALYLCASSLGLGQGKETQYFGPGTRLLVL.

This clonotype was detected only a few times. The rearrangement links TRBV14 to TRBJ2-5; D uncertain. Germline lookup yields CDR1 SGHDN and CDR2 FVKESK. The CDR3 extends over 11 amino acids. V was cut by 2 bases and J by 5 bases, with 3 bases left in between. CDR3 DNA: TGTGCCAGCAGCCAACATGAGACCCAGTACTTC. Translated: CASSQHETQYF.

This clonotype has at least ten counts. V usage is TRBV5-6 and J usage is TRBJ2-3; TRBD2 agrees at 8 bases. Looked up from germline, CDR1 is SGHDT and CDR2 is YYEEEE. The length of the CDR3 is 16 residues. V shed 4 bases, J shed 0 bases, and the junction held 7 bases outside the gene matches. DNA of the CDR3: TGTGCCAGCAGCCATGTAGCGGGAACAAGCACAGATACGCAGTATTTT. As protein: CASSHVAGTSTDTQYF.

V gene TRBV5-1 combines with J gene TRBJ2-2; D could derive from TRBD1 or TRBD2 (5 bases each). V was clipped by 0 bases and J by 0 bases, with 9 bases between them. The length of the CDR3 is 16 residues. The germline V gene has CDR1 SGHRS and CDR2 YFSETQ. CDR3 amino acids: CASSLEPGPNTGELFF. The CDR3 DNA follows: TGCGCCAGCAGCTTGGAACCGGGACCGAACACCGGGGAGCTGTTTTTT.

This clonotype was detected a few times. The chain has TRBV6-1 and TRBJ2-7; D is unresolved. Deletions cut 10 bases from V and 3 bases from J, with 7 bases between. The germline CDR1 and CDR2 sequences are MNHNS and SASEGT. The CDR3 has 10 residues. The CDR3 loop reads CATGFYEQYF. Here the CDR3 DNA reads TGTGCCACTGGCTTCTACGAGCAGTACTTC.

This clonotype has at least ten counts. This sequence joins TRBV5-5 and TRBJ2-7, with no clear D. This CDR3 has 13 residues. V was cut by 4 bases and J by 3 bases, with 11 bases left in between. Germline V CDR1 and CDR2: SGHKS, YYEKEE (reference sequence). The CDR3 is CASSPNHYYEQYF. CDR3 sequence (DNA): TGTGCCAGCAGCCCGAACCACTACTACGAGCAGTACTTC.

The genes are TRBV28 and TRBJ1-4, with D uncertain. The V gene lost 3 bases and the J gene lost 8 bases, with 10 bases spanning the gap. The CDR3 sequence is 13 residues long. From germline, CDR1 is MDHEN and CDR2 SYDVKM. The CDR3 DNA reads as TGTGCCAGCAGTTTCCGTATTAGGGAAAAACTGTTTTTT. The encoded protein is CASSFRIREKLFF.

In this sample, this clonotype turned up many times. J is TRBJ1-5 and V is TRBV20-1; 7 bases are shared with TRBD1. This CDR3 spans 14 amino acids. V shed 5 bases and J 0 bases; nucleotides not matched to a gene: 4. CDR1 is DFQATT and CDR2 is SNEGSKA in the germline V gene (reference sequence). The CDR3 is CSAPDRHSNQPQHF. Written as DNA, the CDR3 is TGCAGTGCTCCGGACAGGCATAGCAATCAGCCCCAGCATTTT.

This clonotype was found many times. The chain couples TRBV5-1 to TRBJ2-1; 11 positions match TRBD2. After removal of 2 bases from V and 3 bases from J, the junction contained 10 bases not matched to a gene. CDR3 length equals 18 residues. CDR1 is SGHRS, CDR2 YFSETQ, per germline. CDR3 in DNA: TGCGCCAGCAGCTTAGCCGCCCATAGCGGGAGGGGCTACAATGAGCAGTTCTTC. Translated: CASSLAAHSGRGYNEQFF.

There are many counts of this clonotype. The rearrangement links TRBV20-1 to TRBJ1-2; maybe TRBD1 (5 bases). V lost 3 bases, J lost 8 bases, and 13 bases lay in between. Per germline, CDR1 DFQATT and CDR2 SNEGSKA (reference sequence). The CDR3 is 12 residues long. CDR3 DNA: TGCAGTGCTAGGTTAGCCAGGGAGGGCTACACCTTC. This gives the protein CSARLAREGYTF.

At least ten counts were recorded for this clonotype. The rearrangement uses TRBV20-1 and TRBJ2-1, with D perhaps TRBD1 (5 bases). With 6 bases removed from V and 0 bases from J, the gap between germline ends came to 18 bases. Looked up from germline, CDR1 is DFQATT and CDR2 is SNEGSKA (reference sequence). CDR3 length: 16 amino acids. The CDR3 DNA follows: TGCAGTGCGGAGCTGACGGACACGAGCTCCTACAATGAGCAGTTCTTC. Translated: CSAELTDTSSYNEQFF.

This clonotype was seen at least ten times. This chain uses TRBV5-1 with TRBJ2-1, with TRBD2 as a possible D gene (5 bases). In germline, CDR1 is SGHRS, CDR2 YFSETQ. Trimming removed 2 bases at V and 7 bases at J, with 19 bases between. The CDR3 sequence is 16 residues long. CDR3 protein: CASSFWWVRGLNEQFF. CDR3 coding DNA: TGCGCCAGCAGCTTCTGGTGGGTCCGCGGGTTAAATGAGCAGTTCTTC.

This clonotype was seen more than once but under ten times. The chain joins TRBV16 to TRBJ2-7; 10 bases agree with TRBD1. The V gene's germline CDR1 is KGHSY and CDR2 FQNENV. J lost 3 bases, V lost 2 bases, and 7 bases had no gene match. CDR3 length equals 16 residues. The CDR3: CASSQEGTGASYEQYF. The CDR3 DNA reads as TGTGCCAGCAGCCAAGAAGGGACAGGGGCAAGCTACGAGCAGTACTTC.

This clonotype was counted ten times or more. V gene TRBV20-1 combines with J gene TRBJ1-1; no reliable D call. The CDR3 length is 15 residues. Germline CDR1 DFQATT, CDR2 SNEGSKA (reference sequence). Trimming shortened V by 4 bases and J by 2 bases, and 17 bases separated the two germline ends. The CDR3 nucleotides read TGCAGTGCTATCTCCCCTGACGGCATCAACACTGAAGCTTTCTTT. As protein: CSAISPDGINTEAFF.

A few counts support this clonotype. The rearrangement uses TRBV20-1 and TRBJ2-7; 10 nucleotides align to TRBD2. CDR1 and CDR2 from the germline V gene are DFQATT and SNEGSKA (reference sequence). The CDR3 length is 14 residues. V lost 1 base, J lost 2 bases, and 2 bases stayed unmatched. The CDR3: CSARAGTSAYEQYF. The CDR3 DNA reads TGCAGTGCTAGAGCCGGGACTAGCGCCTACGAGCAGTACTTC.

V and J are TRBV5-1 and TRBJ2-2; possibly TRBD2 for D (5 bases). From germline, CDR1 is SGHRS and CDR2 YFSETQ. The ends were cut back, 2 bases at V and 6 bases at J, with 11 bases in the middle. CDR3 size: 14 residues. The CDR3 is CASSFWSGAGELFF. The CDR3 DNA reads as TGCGCCAGCAGCTTTTGGAGCGGAGCCGGGGAGCTGTTTTTT.

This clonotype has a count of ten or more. In DNA, the CDR3 is TGCAGTGCCACCGCGGCCTCGAGGGATACGCAGTATTTT. It is translated as CSATAASRDTQYF. The chain couples TRBV20-1 to TRBJ2-3; D unclear. V shed 6 bases and J shed 6 bases, with 16 bases lying between them. Germline lookup yields CDR1 DFQATT and CDR2 SNEGSKA (reference sequence). This CDR3 region has 13 residues.

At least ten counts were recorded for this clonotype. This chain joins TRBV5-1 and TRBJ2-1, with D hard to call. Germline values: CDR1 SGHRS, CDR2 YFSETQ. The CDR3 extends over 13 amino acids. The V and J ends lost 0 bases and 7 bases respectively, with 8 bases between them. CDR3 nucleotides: TGCGCCAGCAGCTTGGCCTTAATTAATGAGCAGTTCTTC. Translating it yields CASSLALINEQFF.

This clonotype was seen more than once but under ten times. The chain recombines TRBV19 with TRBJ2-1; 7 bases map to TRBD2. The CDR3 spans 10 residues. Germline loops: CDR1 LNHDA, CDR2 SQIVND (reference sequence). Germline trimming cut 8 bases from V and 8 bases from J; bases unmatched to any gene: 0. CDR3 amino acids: CASGRDEQFF. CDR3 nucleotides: TGTGCCAGTGGGAGGGATGAGCAGTTCTTC.

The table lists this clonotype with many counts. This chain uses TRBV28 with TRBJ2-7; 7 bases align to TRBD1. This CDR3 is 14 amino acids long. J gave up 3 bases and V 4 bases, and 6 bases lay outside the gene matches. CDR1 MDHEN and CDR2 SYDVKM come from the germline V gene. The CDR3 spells CASSSDRLVYEQYF. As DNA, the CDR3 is TGTGCCAGCAGTTCGGACAGGCTAGTCTACGAGCAGTACTTC.

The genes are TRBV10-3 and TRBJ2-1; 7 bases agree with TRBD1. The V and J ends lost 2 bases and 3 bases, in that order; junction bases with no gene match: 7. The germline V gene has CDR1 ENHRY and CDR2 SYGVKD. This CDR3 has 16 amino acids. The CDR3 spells CAISEGEGQNYNEQFF. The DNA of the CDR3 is TGTGCCATCAGTGAGGGTGAGGGACAGAACTACAATGAGCAGTTCTTC.

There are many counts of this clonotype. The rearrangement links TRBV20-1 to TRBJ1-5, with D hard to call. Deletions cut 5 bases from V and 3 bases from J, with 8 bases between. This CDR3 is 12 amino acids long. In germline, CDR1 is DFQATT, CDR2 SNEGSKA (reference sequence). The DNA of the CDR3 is TGCAGTGCTCAACGGATCAATCAGCCCCAGCATTTT. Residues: CSAQRINQPQHF.

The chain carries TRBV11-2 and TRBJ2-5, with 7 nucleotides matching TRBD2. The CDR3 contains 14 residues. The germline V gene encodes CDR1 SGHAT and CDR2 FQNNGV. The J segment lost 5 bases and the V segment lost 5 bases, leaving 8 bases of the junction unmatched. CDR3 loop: CASSPYGGSETQYF. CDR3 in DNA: TGTGCCAGCAGCCCATATGGCGGGAGTGAGACCCAGTACTTC. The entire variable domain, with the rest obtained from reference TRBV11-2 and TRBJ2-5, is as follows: EAGVAQSPRYKIIEKRQSVAFWCNPISGHATLYWYQQILGQGPKLLIQFQNNGVVDDSQLPKDRFSAERLKGVDSTLKIQPAKLEDSAVYLCASSPYGGSETQYFGPGTRLLVL.